The present T cell receptor beta chain was sequenced within a study of CXCR3-negative and CXCR3-positive naive CD8 T cells. Study-wide results and caveats: Memory cells differed in TRBV-TRBJ usage, but naive CXCR3-negative and CXCR3-positive cells had similar usage. Memory CD8+ cells showed much lower diversity, while both naive subsets were comparably high. Upon cryopreservation, CXCR3 expression partially decreased, and most assays used fresh PBMCs.

In preparing the TRB cDNA libraries, 5' RACE with UMI labels was used. Using the 5' RACE reads, TCRdb records one entry per CDR3 protein without DNA. The repertoire table contains over 35,000 distinct CDR3 sequences. From germline, CDR1 is LGHNA and CDR2 YSLEER. The CDR3 consists of 15 residues. As regards this clonotype: Its target is unknown.

Approximately 300,000 cells per CD8+ T cell subset were flow-sorted in triplicate. This receptor was identified in a human donor in good health. Some clones in this sample may be carry-over from other donors' samples. The sample was memory CD8+ T cells from blood. The chain combines TRBV4-3 with TRBJ2-7; TCRdb calls TRBD1, which cannot be checked without DNA. CDR3 region: CASSQAGQGFYEQYF.